The entry below describes one T cell receptor beta chain. No antigen is known for it. The sequenced fragment ends 3 residues before the CDR3 boundary, so the rest is inferred from the germline J gene. Thawed PBMCs were FACS-sorted into unstimulated CD4+CD25+CD127- regulatory T cells, CD4+CD25- non-regulatory cells, CD4 and CD8 cells. This CDR3 spans 15 amino acids. Trimming took 5 bases from V and 4 from J, leaving 16 bases between them. CDR1 and CDR2 from the germline V gene are SGHTA and FQGTGA. Sequenced by immunoSEQ multiplex PCR; TCRdb stores in-frame clones only, minus some. This sample's table reports more than 45,000 clones. The data were obtained in a study of Tregs in tolerant kidney transplant recipients. Study-wide context: Recipients received nonmyeloablative bone marrow transplants from related graft donors, with transient mixed chimerism.

Findings and caveats of the study: Tolerant patients' donor-specific Tregs expanded beyond overall Tregs, suggesting antigen-driven growth. Validation in larger populations is needed because few patients were studied.

This sequence joins TRBV7-3 and TRBJ2-3; D possibly corresponds to TRBD1 (5 bases). The TCR sequence derives from a human donor who received a combined kidney and bone marrow transplant. The sequenced sample was CD4+ T cells from blood, obtained before the transplant. The covered CDR3 bases are TGTGCCAGCAGCCCCTACACTTCAGGGTCAGATACG. Its translation is CASSPYTSGSDT. The whole CDR3 sequence reads CASSPYTSGSDTQYF.